The T cell receptor beta chain under discussion was sequenced for a study of low-dose radiotherapy and immunotherapy resistance in tumors. Study-level information: Fractions of 0.5 Gy went to Cohort 1 every 2 weeks, totaling 6.5 Gy. Primers used for first-strand cDNA, a TRAV- and TRBV-specific set, covered both alpha and beta chains.

The V gene lost 1 base and the J gene lost 1 base, with 7 bases spanning the gap. This CDR3 is 14 amino acids long. Looked up from germline, CDR1 is SEHNR and CDR2 is FQNEAQ (reference sequence). Time point of the sample: after trial treatment. Treatment described: LDRT plus nivolumab, ipilimumab, low-dose cyclophosphamide and aspirin (RACIN trial). Each eligible patient had an advanced solid tumor, and these tumors lacked tumor-infiltrating lymphocytes. Over around 19 PCR cycles, TCRs were amplified from a constant-region primer and V-primer adapter. TCRdb analysed the reads with MiXCR anew, one entry per CDR3 protein. The sample carries roughly 48,000 distinct CDR3 sequences, around a third recorded once. At least ten counts were recorded for this clonotype.

The specimen comprised PBMCs, sampled after low-dose radiotherapy plus immunotherapy. The J gene is TRBJ1-1, the V gene TRBV7-9; D unresolved. The sequence came from a male donor with rectosigmoid adenocarcinoma. The CDR3 sequence is CASSLEVGNTEAFF. CDR3 in DNA: TGTGCCAGCAGCTTAGAGGTGGGGAACACTGAAGCTTTCTTT.